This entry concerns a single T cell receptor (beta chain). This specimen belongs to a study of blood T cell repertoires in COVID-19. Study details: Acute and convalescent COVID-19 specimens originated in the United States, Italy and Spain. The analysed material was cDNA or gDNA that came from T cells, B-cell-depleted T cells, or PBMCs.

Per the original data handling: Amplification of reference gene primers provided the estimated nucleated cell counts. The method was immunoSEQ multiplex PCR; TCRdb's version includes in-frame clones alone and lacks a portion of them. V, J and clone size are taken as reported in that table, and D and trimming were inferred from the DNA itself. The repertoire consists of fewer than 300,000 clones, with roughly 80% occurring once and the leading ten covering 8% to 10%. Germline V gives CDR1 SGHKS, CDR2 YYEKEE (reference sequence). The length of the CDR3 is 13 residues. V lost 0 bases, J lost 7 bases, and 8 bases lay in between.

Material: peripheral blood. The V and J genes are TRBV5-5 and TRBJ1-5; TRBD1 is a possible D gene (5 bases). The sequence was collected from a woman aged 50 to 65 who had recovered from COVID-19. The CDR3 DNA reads TGTGCCAGCAGCTTGGCGACAGAGCAGCCCCAGCATTTT. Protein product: CASSLATEQPQHF.